This TCR beta chain was captured in a study of CD8+ T cells in alopecia areata. The study's findings and limits: It was lesional scalp, especially alopecia totalis/universalis, that showed higher clonality than normal scalp. Among patients, TCR sharing was less clear than in mice, a difference possibly due in part to HLA diversity in the patient population.

Cell sorting on a FACSAria was used to separate CD4+ and CD8+ T cells from the PBMCs. Sequencing used cDNA as its template, made by extracting RNA and reverse transcribing it. Repertoires were generated with immunoSEQ multiplex PCR, while TCRdb's copy carries only in-frame clones and drops some. The table includes fewer than 110,000 clones, approximately 58% detected once. With respect to this clone: Its antigen is as yet unknown.

Per the germline V gene, CDR1 is SGHVS and CDR2 is FNYEAQ. With V trimmed by 4 bases and J by 3 bases, 4 bases remained unmatched. This CDR3 is 15 amino acids long. This receptor was identified in a human donor in good health. Sequenced material: CD4+ T cells sorted from blood. This sequence joins TRBV7-6 and TRBJ2-3, with TRBD2 identical over 10 bases. As DNA, the CDR3 is TGTGCCAGCAGCTCCCTAGCGGGGGAGACAGATACGCAGTATTTT. Translation: CASSSLAGETDTQYF.